A selection of T cell receptor beta chains follows, all from one sample in a study of blood T cell repertoires in COVID-19. Using immunoSEQ multiplex PCR, the repertoire was profiled, and TCRdb retains in-frame clones only, with some absent. This table holds about 110,000 clones, over 75% found once. The sequencing input was peripheral blood. These receptor sequences come from a woman of 80 years or more with active or convalescent COVID-19. The CDR3 runs from the conserved cysteine through the conserved F or W. The order of the fields is CDR3 DNA, CDR3 protein, D gene, J gene, CDR3 length, V gene. D genes are given only for firm matches.

cdr3_nt: TGCGCCAGCAGCCCGGGGGCCGGGGGGGATACGCAGTATTTT
cdr3_aa: CASSPGAGGDTQYF
d_call: -
j_call: TRBJ2-3
cdr3_length: 14
v_call: TRBV5-1

cdr3_nt: TGTGCCAGCACAATGCAGGGAAGTTGGGATGGCTACACCTTC
cdr3_aa: CASTMQGSWDGYTF
d_call: -
j_call: TRBJ1-2
cdr3_length: 14
v_call: TRBV6-5

cdr3_nt: TGTGCCAGCAGCCAAGATCCCCTAGTGGGGAGTCAAGAGACCCAGTACTTC
cdr3_aa: CASSQDPLVGSQETQYF
d_call: -
j_call: TRBJ2-5
cdr3_length: 17
v_call: TRBV4-2

cdr3_nt: TGTGCCAGCTCACCACGACTAGCGGGAGGAGCTGAGACCCAGTACTTC
cdr3_aa: CASSPRLAGGAETQYF
d_call: TRBD2
j_call: TRBJ2-5
cdr3_length: 16
v_call: TRBV18

cdr3_nt: TGTGCCAGCAGCCCCCTCGGTAGCGGAGGTGATGAGCAGTTCTTC
cdr3_aa: CASSPLGSGGDEQFF
d_call: -
j_call: TRBJ2-1
cdr3_length: 15
v_call: TRBV7-3

cdr3_nt: TGTGCCAGCAGTCCTAGCGGGGGGAGCTCCTACAATGAGCAGTTCTTC
cdr3_aa: CASSPSGGSSYNEQFF
d_call: TRBD2
j_call: TRBJ2-1
cdr3_length: 16
v_call: TRBV28

cdr3_nt: TGCAGCGTTGAGGGTACCGGGACTAGCGGGAGAACCGATACGCAGTATTTT
cdr3_aa: CSVEGTGTSGRTDTQYF
d_call: TRBD2
j_call: TRBJ2-3
cdr3_length: 17
v_call: TRBV29-1

cdr3_nt: TGTGCCAGCAGTCTAACTAGCGGCTACAATGAGCAGTTCTTC
cdr3_aa: CASSLTSGYNEQFF
d_call: TRBD2
j_call: TRBJ2-1
cdr3_length: 14
v_call: TRBV5-4

cdr3_nt: TGTGCCAGCTCAGAAGAAGAGACCCAGTACTTC
cdr3_aa: CASSEEETQYF
d_call: -
j_call: TRBJ2-5
cdr3_length: 11
v_call: TRBV6-6

cdr3_nt: TGTGCCAGCAGTGACGAGCGTTCCGAAGCTTTCTTT
cdr3_aa: CASSDERSEAFF
d_call: -
j_call: TRBJ1-1
cdr3_length: 12
v_call: TRBV25-1